The rows below give T cell receptor beta chains drawn from one sample of a study of CD8+CD57+ T cells in acquired aplastic anemia. TCRdb fed the reads into MiXCR, producing one record per CDR3 protein. The data contain about 190,000 distinct CDR3 sequences, less than 70% of them singletons. The sample was sorted CD4+, CD8+, or CD8+CD57+ T cells (not recorded which) from PBMCs. The receptors come from a human donor in good health, serving as a control. Both conserved end residues are part of each CDR3. The D gene is left open where the match is weak. Clone size is not always given. Where it is, it says once, few, many or a class for expanded clones.

V gene	J gene	clone size	D gene	CDR3 protein	CDR3 DNA
TRBV25-1	TRBJ1-2	.	TRBD1	CASSETGQGAPGYTF	TGTGCCAGCAGTGAAACGGGACAGGGGGCTCCGGGCTACACCTTC
TRBV24-1	TRBJ2-7	.	.	CATSDYRVSGAYEQYF	TGTGCCACCAGTGATTACAGGGTCTCTGGGGCCTACGAGCAGTACTTC
TRBV10-3	TRBJ1-6	.	.	CAISTGPNSPLHF	TGTGCCATTAGTACAGGGCCCAATTCACCCCTCCACTTT
TRBV15	TRBJ2-3	once	.	CATSRDRGRGPDTQYF	TGTGCCACCAGCAGAGATCGTGGGCGGGGTCCAGATACGCAGTATTTT
TRBV2	TRBJ2-1	.	TRBD2	CASKHGTSGGYSYNEQFF	TGTGCCAGCAAGCATGGGACTAGCGGGGGGTACTCCTACAATGAGCAGTTCTTC
TRBV12-3/TRBV12-4	TRBJ1-1	many	TRBD1	CASSLARTGRSTEAFF	TGTGCCAGCAGTTTAGCTCGGACAGGGAGGAGTACTGAAGCTTTCTTT
TRBV12-3/TRBV12-4	TRBJ2-7	.	TRBD1	CASSVGQGVAYEQYF	TGTGCCAGCAGCGTCGGACAGGGGGTCGCCTACGAGCAGTACTTC
TRBV7-8	TRBJ1-4	many	.	CASRSSGSGEKLFF	TGTGCCAGCAGGTCGTCCGGGTCAGGAGAAAAACTGTTTTTT
TRBV7-8	TRBJ1-4	many	.	CASSPLGSRGNEKLFF	TGTGCCAGCAGCCCCCTAGGGTCGCGGGGTAATGAAAAACTGTTTTTT
TRBV7-9	TRBJ2-2	many	TRBD1	CASSFPGGAGGELFF	TGTGCCAGCAGCTTCCCAGGGGGCGCCGGCGGGGAGCTGTTTTTT
TRBV11-2	TRBJ2-5	many	TRBD2	CASSLSSGGAETQYF	TGTGCCAGCAGCTTATCCAGCGGGGGGGCGGAGACCCAGTACTTC
TRBV9	TRBJ1-6	few	.	CASSAGTVNNSPLHF	TGTGCCAGCAGCGCCGGGACGGTAAATAATTCACCCCTCCACTTT
TRBV28	TRBJ2-7	many	.	CASSLRYYEQYF	TGTGCCAGCAGCCTAAGGTACTACGAGCAGTACTTC
TRBV12-5	TRBJ2-7	.	TRBD2	CASSLVLAGGQYF	TGTGCCAGCAGTTTGGTACTAGCGGGGGGCCAGTACTTC
TRBV7-6	TRBJ2-5	.	.	CASSLVPETRYF	TGTGCCAGCAGCTTAGTGCCGGAGACCCGGTACTTC
TRBV14	TRBJ1-1	many	.	CASSQEERHLNTEAFF	TGTGCCAGCAGCCAAGAAGAGCGACACCTGAACACTGAAGCTTTCTTT
TRBV10-3	TRBJ1-1	many	TRBD1	CAISAGQDNEAFF	TGTGCCATCAGTGCGGGACAGGATAATGAAGCTTTCTTT
TRBV3-1	TRBJ1-2	many	.	CASSQGGLGAYTF	TGTGCCAGCAGCCAAGGGGGACTCGGGGCCTACACCTTC
TRBV24-1	TRBJ2-2	.	.	CATSDTVTNTGELFF	TGTGCCACCAGTGATACAGTTACGAACACCGGGGAGCTGTTTTTT
TRBV11-1	TRBJ2-5	.	TRBD2	CASSLRLSSGGKTQYF	TGTGCCAGCAGCTTAAGGTTATCAAGCGGGGGAAAGACCCAGTACTTC
TRBV7-2	TRBJ2-5	many	.	CASNGALIGGETQYF	TGTGCCAGCAACGGAGCGCTCATTGGGGGAGAGACCCAGTACTTC
TRBV15	TRBJ1-4	.	.	CATSRSGTNEKLFF	TGTGCCACCAGCAGATCGGGGACTAATGAAAAACTGTTTTTC
TRBV20-1	TRBJ2-7	many	TRBD1	CSARVEGQGAHF	TGCAGTGCTAGAGTAGAGGGACAGGGGGCGCACTTC
TRBV5-1	TRBJ2-1	.	.	CASSLSIGGGNEQFF	TGCGCCAGCAGCCTATCCATAGGAGGGGGCAATGAGCAGTTCTTC
TRBV9	TRBJ1-1	few	.	CASSAGPSEAFF	TGTGCCAGCAGCGCTGGACCTTCTGAAGCTTTCTTT
TRBV7-9	TRBJ1-1	.	TRBD1	CASSLEPGQGGTEAFF	TGTGCCAGCAGCTTAGAACCGGGACAGGGAGGTACTGAAGCTTTCTTT
TRBV29-1	TRBJ1-4	.	TRBD1	CSVGRTGSNEKLFF	TGCAGCGTTGGTCGGACAGGGAGTAATGAAAAACTGTTTTTT
TRBV7-2	TRBJ2-2	.	.	CASSRPGAGELFF	TGTGCCAGCAGCCGACCGGGGGCCGGGGAGCTGTTTTTT